There are a few counts of the clone carrying this T cell receptor (beta chain). Antigen: not known. Unique molecular identifiers had been added to the TCR beta cDNA libraries. Once roughly 1 to 10 million T cells were used, hundreds of thousands of cDNA molecules resulted. Each CDR3 protein is one row after TCRdb ran MiXCR on the PCR reads. The sample consists of hundreds of thousands of distinct CDR3 sequences, around 64% of them appearing once. Deletions cut 7 bases from V and 5 bases from J, with 17 bases between. This CDR3 contains 14 residues. The germline gives CDR1 LGHDT, CDR2 YNNKEL (reference sequence). The data were obtained in a study of post-analysis software for immune sequencing data. Looking at the study overall: Both relapsing-remitting and secondary progressive multiple sclerosis featured among the disease courses, as did progressive-relapsing multiple sclerosis. General observations from the study: The F measure placed samples prepared in the same batch into strongly shared clusters. Controls' normalized Chao1 diversity significantly exceeded that of multiple sclerosis patients. TRBV segments more frequent in patients than in controls numbered several and included TRBV5-6, TRBV5-1 and TRBV20-1.

The clonotype originates from a girl aged 2-10 years with multiple sclerosis. The gene calls are TRBV3-1 and TRBJ2-5, with TRBD2 as a possible D gene (7 bases). The sequencing sample was made of blood. The CDR3 loop is CASTTAGASETQYF. As DNA, the CDR3 is TGTGCCAGCACCACTGCGGGGGCCAGCGAGACCCAGTACTTC.